This T cell receptor beta chain was captured in a study of blood T cell repertoires in COVID-19. About the study: From the United States, Italy and Spain came samples of acute and convalescent COVID-19. In each case, the material was cDNA or gDNA derived from T cells, B-cell-depleted T cells, or PBMCs.

Study processing details: Reference gene primer amplification in the assay estimated nucleated cell counts. Only in-frame clones appear in the TCRdb table, and some are missing; sequencing was by immunoSEQ multiplex PCR. D and trimming come from the DNA, and the V and J calls and clone size come from that table. The sample shows 35,000 to 45,000 clones, about 80% of them seen only once. Germline CDR1 SGHAT, CDR2 FQNNGV. Trimming removed 4 bases from V and 2 bases from J; junction bases left unmatched: 9. This CDR3 contains 17 residues. Sequencing used peripheral blood. This receptor was identified in a man aged 65 to 79 with active or convalescent COVID-19. J is TRBJ2-2 and V is TRBV11-2; 8 bases are a match to TRBD2. CDR3 in DNA: TGTGCCAGCAGCTCAGGTAGCGGGATTGCAAACACCGGGGAGCTGTTTTTT. Protein sequence: CASSSGSGIANTGELFF. The whole variable domain, remainder taken from reference TRBV11-2 and TRBJ2-2, is EAGVAQSPRYKIIEKRQSVAFWCNPISGHATLYWYQQILGQGPKLLIQFQNNGVVDDSQLPKDRFSAERLKGVDSTLKIQPAKLEDSAVYLCASSSGSGIANTGELFFGEGSRLTVL.